This T cell receptor (beta chain) was identified during a study of blood T cell repertoires in COVID-19. About the study: The United States, Italy and Spain supplied acute and convalescent COVID-19 samples.

In the original analysis: Cell counts per sample came from amplifying reference gene primers. The assay was immunoSEQ multiplex PCR, and TCRdb's table has in-frame clones only and misses some. V, J and clone size are those of that table, while D and trimming were read from the DNA. The data show around 250,000 clones, over 75% seen once. The J segment lost 4 bases and the V segment lost 5 bases, leaving 7 bases of the junction unmatched. This CDR3 spans 15 amino acids. Germline CDR1 and CDR2: SEHNR and FQNEAQ (reference sequence). Recruits, aged roughly 18 to 89 years, lived in 24 US areas. The study counted Cohort 3 donors as recovered given two negative PCRs, clearance, or symptom resolution.

The specimen was PBMCs or T cells enriched from blood (not recorded which). The TCR comes from a woman aged 45-60 years who had recovered from COVID-19. The rearrangement uses TRBV7-9 and TRBJ1-4, with TRBD1 identical over 7 bases. The CDR3, as DNA: TGTGCCAGCAGCACAGGGACAGCCGTTAATGAAAAACTGTTTTTT. Amino acid sequence: CASSTGTAVNEKLFF.